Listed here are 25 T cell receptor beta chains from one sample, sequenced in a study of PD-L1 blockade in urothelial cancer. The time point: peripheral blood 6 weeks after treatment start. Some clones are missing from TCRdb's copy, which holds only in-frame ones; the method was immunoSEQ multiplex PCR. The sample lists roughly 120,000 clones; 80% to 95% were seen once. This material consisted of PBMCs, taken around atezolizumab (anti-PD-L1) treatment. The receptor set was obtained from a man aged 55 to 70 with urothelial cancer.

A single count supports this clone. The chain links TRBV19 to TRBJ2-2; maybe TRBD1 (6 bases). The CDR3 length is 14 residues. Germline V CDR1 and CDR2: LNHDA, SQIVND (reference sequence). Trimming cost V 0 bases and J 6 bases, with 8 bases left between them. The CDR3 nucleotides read TGTGCCAGTAGTATAGATCAGGGGTCCGGGGAGCTGTTTTTT. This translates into CASSIDQGSGELFF.

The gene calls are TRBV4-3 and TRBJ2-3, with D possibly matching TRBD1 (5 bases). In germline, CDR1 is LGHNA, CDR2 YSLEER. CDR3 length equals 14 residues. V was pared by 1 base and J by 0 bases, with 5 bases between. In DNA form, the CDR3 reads TGCGCCAGCAGCCAAGGACAGAGCACAGATACGCAGTATTTT. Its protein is CASSQGQSTDTQYF.

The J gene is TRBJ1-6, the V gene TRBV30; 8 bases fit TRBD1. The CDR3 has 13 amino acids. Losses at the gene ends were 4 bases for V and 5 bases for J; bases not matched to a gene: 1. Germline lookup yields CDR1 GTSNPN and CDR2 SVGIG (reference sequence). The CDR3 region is CAWKQGDNSPLHF. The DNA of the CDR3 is TGTGCCTGGAAACAGGGGGATAATTCACCCCTCCACTTT.

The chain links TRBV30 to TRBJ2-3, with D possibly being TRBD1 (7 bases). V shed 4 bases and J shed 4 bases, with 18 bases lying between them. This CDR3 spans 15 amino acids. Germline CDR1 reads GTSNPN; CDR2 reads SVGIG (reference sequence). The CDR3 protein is CAWIRQGGRADTQYF. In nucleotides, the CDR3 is TGTGCCTGGATTCGACAGGGAGGTAGGGCAGATACGCAGTATTTT. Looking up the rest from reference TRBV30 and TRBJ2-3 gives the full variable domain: SQTIHQWPATLVQPVGSPLSLECTVEGTSNPNLYWYRQAAGRGLQLLFYSVGIGQISSEVPQNLSASRPQDRQFILSSKKLLLSDSGFYLCAWIRQGGRADTQYFGPGTRLTVL.

CDR3 DNA sequence: TGCGCCAGCAGCCAAGATGGTGGGCAGAGTAATGAAAAACTGTTTTTT. It encodes CASSQDGGQSNEKLFF. The rearrangement uses TRBV4-1 and TRBJ1-4; no clear D gene. This CDR3 is built from 16 residues. Per germline, CDR1 MGHRA and CDR2 YSYEKL. The V and J ends lost 0 bases and 4 bases respectively, with 12 bases between them.

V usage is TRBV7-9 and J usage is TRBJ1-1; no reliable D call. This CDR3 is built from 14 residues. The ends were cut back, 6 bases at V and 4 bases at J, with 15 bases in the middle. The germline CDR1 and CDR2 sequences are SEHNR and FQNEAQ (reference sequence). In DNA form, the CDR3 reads TGTGCCAGCAGTCAATACGGGGTTTCCACTGAAGCTTTCTTT. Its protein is CASSQYGVSTEAFF.

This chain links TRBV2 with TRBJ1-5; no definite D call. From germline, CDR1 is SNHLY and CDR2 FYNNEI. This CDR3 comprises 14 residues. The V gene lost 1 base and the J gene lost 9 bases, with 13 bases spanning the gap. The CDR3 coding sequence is TGTGCCAGCAGTGAAGGAGGAGGGATCCGGCCCCAGCATTTT. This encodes CASSEGGGIRPQHF.

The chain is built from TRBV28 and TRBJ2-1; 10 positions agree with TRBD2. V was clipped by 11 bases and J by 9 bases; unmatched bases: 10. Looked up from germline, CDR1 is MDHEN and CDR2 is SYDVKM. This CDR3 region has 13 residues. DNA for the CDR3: TGTGCCGGCTCTAGCGGGAGAAAGGGTGAGCAGTTCTTC. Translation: CAGSSGRKGEQFF.

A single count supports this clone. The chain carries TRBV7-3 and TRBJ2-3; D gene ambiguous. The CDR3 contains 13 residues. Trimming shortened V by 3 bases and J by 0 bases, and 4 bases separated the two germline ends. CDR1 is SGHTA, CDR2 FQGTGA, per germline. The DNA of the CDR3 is TGTGCCAGCAGCTTCGGGAGCACAGATACGCAGTATTTT. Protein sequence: CASSFGSTDTQYF.

CDR3 protein: CSARVYNEQFF. CDR3 DNA: TGCAGTGCTCGGGTTTACAATGAGCAGTTCTTC. The chain employs TRBV20-1 and TRBJ2-1; D ambiguous. The V and J ends lost 5 bases and 4 bases respectively, with 6 bases between them. CDR3 length equals 11 residues. CDR1 is DFQATT and CDR2 is SNEGSKA in the germline V gene (reference sequence).

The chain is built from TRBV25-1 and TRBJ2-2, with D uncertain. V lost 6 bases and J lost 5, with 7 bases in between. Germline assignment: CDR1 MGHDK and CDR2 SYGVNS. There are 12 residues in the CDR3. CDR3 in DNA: TGTGCCAGCAGGGAACAAACCGGGGAGCTGTTTTTT. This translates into CASREQTGELFF.

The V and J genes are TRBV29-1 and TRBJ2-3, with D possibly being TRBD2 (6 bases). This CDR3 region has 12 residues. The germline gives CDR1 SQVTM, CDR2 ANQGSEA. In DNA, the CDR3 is TGCGGGGGAGGAGGTTCCACAGATACGCAGTATTTT. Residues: CGGGGSTDTQYF.

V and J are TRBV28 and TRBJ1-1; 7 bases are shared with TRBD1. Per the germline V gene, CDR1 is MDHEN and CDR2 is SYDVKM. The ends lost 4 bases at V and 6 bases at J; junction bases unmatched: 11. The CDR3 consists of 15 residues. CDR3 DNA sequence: TGTGCCAGCAGTTCCACAGGGGCGGGGTTACCTGAAGCTTTCTTT. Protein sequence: CASSSTGAGLPEAFF.

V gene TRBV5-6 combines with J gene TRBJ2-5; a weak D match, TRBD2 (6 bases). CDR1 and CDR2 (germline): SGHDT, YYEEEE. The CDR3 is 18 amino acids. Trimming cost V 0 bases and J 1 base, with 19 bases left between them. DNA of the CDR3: TGTGCCAGCAGCTTGGGACGGGGGATGGCCGCCCGCCAAGAGACCCAGTACTTC. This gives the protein CASSLGRGMAARQETQYF.

CDR3 sequence (DNA): TGTGCCAGCAGCCCGCAGGGGGCCTACACAGATACGCAGTATTTT. Protein sequence: CASSPQGAYTDTQYF. The chain joins TRBV27 to TRBJ2-3; TRBD1 matches 8 bases. The CDR3 runs to 15 residues. V was pared by 6 bases and J by 2 bases, with 7 bases of the junction left unmatched. Germline V gives CDR1 MNHEY, CDR2 SMNVEV (reference sequence).

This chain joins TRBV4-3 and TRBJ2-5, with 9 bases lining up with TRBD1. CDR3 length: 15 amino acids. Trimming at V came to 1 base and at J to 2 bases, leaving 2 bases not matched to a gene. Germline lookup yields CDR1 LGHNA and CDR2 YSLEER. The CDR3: CASSQGDRDQETQYF. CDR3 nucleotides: TGCGCCAGCAGCCAAGGGGACAGGGATCAAGAGACCCAGTACTTC.

The CDR3 is CASSARDRNSYNEQFF. CDR3 bases: TGTGCCAGCAGTGCGCGAGACAGAAACTCCTACAATGAGCAGTTCTTC. The chain combines TRBV6-6 with TRBJ2-1; D is perhaps TRBD1 (5 bases). Trimming cost V 5 bases and J 0 bases, with 14 bases left between them. Germline CDR1 reads MNHNY; CDR2 reads SVGAGI (reference sequence). The CDR3 consists of 16 residues.

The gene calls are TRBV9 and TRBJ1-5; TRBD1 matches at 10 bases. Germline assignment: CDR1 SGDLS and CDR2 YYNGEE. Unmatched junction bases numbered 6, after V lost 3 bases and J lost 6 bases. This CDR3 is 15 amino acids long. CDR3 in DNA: TGTGCCAGCAGCGAATCCGGGACAGGGGTTCAGCCCCAGCATTTT. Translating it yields CASSESGTGVQPQHF. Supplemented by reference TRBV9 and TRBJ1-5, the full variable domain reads DSGVTQTPKHLITATGQRVTLRCSPRSGDLSVYWYQQSLDQGLQFLIQYYNGEERAKGNILERFSAQQFPDLHSELNLSSLELGDSALYFCASSESGTGVQPQHFGDGTRLSIL.

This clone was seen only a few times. The CDR3 DNA is TGCGCCAGCAGCCAAGATATACAGGGCAGGGAGCTGTTTTTT. It encodes CASSQDIQGRELFF. This sequence joins TRBV4-3 and TRBJ2-2, with D perhaps TRBD1 (6 bases). This CDR3 is built from 14 residues. The germline V and J ends were trimmed by 0 bases and 9 bases, with 11 bases remaining between them. The V gene's germline CDR1 is LGHNA and CDR2 YSLEER.

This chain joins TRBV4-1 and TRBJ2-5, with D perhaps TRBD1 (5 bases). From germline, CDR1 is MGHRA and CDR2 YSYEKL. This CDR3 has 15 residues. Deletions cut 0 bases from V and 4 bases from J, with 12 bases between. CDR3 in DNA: TGCGCCAGCAGCCAAGATTTGGGGCCGGGAGAGACCCAGTACTTC. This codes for CASSQDLGPGETQYF.

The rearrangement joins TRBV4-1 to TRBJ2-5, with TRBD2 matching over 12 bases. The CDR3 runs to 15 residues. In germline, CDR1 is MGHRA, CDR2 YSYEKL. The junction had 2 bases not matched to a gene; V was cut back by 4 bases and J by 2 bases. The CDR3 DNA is TGCGCCAGCAGCCGAGGGACTAGCGGGCAAGAGACCCAGTACTTC. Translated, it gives CASSRGTSGQETQYF.

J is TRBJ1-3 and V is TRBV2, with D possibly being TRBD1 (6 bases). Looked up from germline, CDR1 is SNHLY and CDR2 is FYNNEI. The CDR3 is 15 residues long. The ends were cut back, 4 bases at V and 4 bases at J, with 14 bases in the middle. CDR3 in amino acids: CASSVEGVFGNTIYF. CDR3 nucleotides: TGTGCCAGCAGTGTTGAGGGGGTGTTCGGAAACACCATATATTTT.

The CDR3 DNA sequence: TGTGCCAGTAGCACCGGGACAGGGCACGAAGAGACCCAGTACTTC. Translating gives CASSTGTGHEETQYF. The chain has TRBV19 and TRBJ2-5, with 9 bases aligning to TRBD1. Unmatched junction bases numbered 8, after V lost 6 bases and J lost 3 bases. This CDR3 contains 15 residues. Germline V CDR1 and CDR2: LNHDA, SQIVND (reference sequence).

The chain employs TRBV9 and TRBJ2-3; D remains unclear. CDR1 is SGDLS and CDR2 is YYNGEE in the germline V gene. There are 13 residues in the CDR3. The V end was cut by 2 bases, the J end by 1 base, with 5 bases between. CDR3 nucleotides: TGTGCCAGCAGCGTTCCCGGCACAGATACGCAGTATTTT. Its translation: CASSVPGTDTQYF.

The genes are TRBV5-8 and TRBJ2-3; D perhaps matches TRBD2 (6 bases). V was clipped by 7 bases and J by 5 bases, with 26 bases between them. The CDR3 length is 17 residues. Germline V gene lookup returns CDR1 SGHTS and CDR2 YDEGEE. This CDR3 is CASPDPPGPGLGDTQYF. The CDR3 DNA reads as TGTGCCAGCCCCGATCCCCCGGGACCGGGACTTGGAGATACGCAGTATTTT. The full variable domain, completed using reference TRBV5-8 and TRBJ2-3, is EAGVTQSPTHLIKTRGQQATLRCSPISGHTSVYWYQQALGLGLQFLLWYDEGEERNRGNFPPRFSGRQFPNYSSELNVNALELEDSALYLCASPDPPGPGLGDTQYFGPGTRLTVL.